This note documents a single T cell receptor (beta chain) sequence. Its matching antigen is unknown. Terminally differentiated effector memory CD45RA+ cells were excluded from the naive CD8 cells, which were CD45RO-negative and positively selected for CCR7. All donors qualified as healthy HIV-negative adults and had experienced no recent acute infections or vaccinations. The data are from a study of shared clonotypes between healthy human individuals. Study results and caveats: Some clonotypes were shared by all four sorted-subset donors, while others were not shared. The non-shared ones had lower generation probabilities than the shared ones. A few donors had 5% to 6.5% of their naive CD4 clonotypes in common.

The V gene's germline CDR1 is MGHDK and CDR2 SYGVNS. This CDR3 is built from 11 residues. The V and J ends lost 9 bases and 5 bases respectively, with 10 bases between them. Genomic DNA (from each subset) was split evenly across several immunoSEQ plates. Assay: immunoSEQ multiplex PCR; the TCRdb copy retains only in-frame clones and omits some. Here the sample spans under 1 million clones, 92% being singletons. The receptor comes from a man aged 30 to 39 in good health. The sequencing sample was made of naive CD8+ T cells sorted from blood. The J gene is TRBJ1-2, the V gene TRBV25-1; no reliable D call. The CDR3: CASLDSYGYTF. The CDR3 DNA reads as TGTGCCAGTCTGGACTCTTATGGCTACACCTTC.